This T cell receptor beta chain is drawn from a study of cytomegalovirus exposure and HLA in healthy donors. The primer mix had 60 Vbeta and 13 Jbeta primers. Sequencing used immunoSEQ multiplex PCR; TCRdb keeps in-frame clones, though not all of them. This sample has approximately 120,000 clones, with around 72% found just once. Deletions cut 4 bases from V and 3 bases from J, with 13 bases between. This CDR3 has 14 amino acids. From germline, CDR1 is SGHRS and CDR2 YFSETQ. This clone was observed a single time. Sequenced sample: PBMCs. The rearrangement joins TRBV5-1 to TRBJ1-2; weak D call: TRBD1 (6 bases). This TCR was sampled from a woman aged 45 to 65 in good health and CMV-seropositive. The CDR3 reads CASSRGQGYYGYTF. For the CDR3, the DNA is TGCGCCAGCAGCAGAGGGCAGGGGTACTATGGCTACACCTTC. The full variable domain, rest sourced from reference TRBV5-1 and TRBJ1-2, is KAGVTQTPRYLIKTRGQQVTLSCSPISGHRSVSWYQQTPGQGLQFLFEYFSETQRNKGNFPGRFSGRQFSNSRSEMNVSTLELGDSALYLCASSRGQGYYGYTFGSGTRLTVV.